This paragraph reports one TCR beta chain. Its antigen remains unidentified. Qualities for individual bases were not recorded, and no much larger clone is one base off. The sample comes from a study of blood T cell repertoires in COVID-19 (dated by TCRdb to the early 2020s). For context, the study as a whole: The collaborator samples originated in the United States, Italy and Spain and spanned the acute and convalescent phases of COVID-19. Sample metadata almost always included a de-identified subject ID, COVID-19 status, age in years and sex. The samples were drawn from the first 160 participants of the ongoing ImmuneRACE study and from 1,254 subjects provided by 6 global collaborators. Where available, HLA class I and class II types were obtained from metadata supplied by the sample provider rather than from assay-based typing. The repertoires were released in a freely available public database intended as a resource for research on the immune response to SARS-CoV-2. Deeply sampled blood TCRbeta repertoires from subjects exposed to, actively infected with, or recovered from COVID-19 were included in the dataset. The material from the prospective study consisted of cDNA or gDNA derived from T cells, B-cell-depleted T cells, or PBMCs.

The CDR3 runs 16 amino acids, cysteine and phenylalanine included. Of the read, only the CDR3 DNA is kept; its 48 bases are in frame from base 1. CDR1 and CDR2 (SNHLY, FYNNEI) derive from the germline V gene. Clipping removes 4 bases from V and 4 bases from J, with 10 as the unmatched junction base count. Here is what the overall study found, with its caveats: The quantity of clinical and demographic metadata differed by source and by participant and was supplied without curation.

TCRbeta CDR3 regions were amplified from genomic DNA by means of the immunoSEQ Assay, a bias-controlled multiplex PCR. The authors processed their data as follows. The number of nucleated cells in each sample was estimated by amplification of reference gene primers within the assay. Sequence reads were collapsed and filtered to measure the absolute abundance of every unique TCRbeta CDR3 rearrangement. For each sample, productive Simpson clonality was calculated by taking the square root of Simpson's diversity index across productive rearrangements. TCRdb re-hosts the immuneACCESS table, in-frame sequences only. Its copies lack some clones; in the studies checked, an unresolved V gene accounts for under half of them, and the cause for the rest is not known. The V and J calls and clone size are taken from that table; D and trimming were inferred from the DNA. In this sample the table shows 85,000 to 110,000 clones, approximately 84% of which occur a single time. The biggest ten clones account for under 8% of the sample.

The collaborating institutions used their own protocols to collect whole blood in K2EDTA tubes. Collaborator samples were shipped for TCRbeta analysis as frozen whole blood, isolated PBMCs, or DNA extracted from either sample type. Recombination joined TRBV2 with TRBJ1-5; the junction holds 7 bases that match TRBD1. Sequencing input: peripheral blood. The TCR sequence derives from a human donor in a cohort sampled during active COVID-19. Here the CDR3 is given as CASSVYRTGANQPQHF. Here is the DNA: TGTGCCAGCAGTGTTTACCGGACAGGAGCAAATCAGCCCCAGCATTTT.